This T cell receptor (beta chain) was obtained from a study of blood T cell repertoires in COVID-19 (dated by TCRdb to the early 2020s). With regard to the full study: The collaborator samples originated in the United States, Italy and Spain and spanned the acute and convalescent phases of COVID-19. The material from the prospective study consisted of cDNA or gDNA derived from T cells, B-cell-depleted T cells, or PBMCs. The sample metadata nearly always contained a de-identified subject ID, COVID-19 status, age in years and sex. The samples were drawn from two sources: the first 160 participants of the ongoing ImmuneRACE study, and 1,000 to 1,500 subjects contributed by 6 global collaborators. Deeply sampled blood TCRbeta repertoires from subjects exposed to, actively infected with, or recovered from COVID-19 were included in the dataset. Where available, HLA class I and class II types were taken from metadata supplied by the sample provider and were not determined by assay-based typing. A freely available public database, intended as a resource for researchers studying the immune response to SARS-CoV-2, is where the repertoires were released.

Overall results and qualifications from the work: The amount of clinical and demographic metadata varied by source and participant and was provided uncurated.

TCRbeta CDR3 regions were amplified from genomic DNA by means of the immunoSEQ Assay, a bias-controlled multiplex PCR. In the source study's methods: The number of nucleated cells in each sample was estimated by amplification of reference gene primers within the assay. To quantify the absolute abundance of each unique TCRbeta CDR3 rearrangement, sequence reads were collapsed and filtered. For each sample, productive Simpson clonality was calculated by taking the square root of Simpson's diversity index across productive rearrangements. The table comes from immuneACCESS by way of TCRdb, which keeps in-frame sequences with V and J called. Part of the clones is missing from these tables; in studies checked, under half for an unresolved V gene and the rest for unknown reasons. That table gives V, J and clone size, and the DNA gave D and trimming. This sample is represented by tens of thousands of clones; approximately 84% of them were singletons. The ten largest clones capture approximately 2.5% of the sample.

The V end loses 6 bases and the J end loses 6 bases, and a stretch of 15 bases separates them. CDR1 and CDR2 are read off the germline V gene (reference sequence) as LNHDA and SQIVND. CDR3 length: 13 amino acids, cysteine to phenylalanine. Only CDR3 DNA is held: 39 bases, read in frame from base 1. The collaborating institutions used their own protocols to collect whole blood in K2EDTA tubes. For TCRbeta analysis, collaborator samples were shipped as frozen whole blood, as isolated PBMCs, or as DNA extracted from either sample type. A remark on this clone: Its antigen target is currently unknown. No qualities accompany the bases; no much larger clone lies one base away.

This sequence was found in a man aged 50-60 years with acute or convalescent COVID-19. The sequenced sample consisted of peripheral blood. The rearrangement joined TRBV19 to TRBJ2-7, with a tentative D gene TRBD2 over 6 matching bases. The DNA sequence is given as TGTGCCAGTAGGCCGCGGGGCAGGGTCGAGCAGTACTTC. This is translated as CASRPRGRVEQYF.